The sample holds many counts of the clone carrying this T cell receptor beta chain. Its target is not known. The sample comes from a study of T-cell memory formation after mild COVID-19. Study as a whole: Among the donors, TCR clusters were largely specific to each donor. General study results and limits: Later expanders leaned CD4+, whereas clones that contracted between day 15 and 85 were balanced CD4/CD8. Clones that contracted clustered mainly in CM and EM if CD4+ and in EMRA if CD8+.

TCRdb ran MiXCR on the 5' RACE reads and lists one entry per CDR3 protein. This table has more than 450,000 distinct CDR3 sequences, about a sixth appearing once. From germline, CDR1 is SGHRS and CDR2 YFSETQ. With 3 bases clipped from V and 3 bases from J, the junction kept 2 bases outside the gene matches. This CDR3 has 13 amino acids. The chain has TRBV5-1 and TRBJ2-5; 7 bases fit TRBD1. This sequence originates from an adult woman who had mild COVID-19 (a few samples of this study predate the infection). Cell type and time point are not known. The specimen was PBMCs or a T cell subset sorted from them (not recorded which). The CDR3 DNA reads as TGCGCCAGCAGCTGGGGACAGAAAGAGACCCAGTACTTC. This encodes CASSWGQKETQYF.